A single sample gave rise to the 8 T cell receptor beta chains below, sequenced in a study of cytomegalovirus exposure and HLA in healthy donors. Use of 60 Vbeta and 13 Jbeta primers characterized the PCR. Profiling relied on immunoSEQ multiplex PCR, and the TCRdb table lists in-frame clones only, not all of them. The sample contains 120,000 to 150,000 clones, more than 75% of which appear only once. The sequenced material came from PBMCs. The receptor set was obtained from a woman in her forties in good health and CMV-seropositive.

This sequence joins TRBV6-6 and TRBJ1-1; TRBD1 matches 7 bases. The trim removed 0 bases at V and 8 bases at J, leaving 3 bases unmatched. Germline-derived CDR1 and CDR2 are MNHNY and SVGAGI (reference sequence). The CDR3 contains 13 residues. The CDR3: CASSYSTGLEAFF. The CDR3 nucleotides read TGTGCCAGCAGTTACTCGACAGGGTTGGAAGCTTTCTTT.

CDR3 in amino acids: CASSSWEAGGAWKQYF. CDR3 sequence (DNA): TGTGCCAGCAGCTCCTGGGAAGCGGGAGGGGCTTGGAAGCAGTACTTC. The chain employs TRBV7-9 and TRBJ2-7; TRBD2 matches 10 bases. CDR1 SEHNR and CDR2 FQNEAQ come from the germline V gene (reference sequence). J was trimmed by 8 bases and V by 4 bases; bases with no gene match: 14. The CDR3 covers 16 residues.

The CDR3 loop is CSAPASGKSRDEQFF. The CDR3 coding sequence is TGCAGCGCTCCGGCTAGCGGGAAATCGCGCGATGAGCAGTTCTTC. The chain links TRBV29-1 to TRBJ2-1, with 9 bases aligning to TRBD2. The CDR3 has 15 residues. Germline CDR1 is SQVTM and CDR2 is ANQGSEA. Trimming took 7 bases from V and 8 from J; bases not matched to a gene: 15.

The CDR3 loop is CASSLPLTGGKSYEQYF. CDR3 sequence (DNA): TGTGCCAGCAGCTTACCACTGACAGGGGGGAAATCCTACGAGCAGTACTTC. The V and J genes are TRBV7-8 and TRBJ2-7; 9 positions agree with TRBD1. Per germline, CDR1 SGHVS and CDR2 FQNEAQ. The CDR3 sequence is 17 residues long. The V and J ends lost 2 bases and 1 base, in that order; junction bases with no gene match: 9.

The rearrangement links TRBV7-7 to TRBJ2-5; weak D call: TRBD1 (5 bases). The CDR3 runs 13 residues. CDR1 SSHAT and CDR2 FNYEAQ come from the germline V gene (reference sequence). The CDR3 DNA reads as TGTGCTAGTGGCACAGGACCACAAGAGACCCAGTACTTC. Translation gives CASGTGPQETQYF.

This clone was seen a single time. This sequence joins TRBV10-3 and TRBJ2-3; 9 nucleotides match TRBD1. The germline V gene has CDR1 ENHRY and CDR2 SYGVKD. J lost 3 bases, V lost 6 bases, and 7 bases had no gene match. This CDR3 has 15 residues. As DNA, the CDR3 is TGTGCCATCAGCGTGGACAGGGGCGGGACAGATACGCAGTATTTT. It codes for CAISVDRGGTDTQYF.

The sample holds one count of this clone. This rearrangement joins TRBV11-2 to TRBJ1-4, with D possibly matching TRBD1 (6 bases). V was pared by 5 bases and J by 5 bases, with 12 bases between. The CDR3 consists of 14 residues. From germline, CDR1 is SGHAT and CDR2 FQNNGV. The CDR3 DNA sequence: TGTGCCAGCAGCAACACAGGGATAAATGAAAAACTGTTTTTT. Amino acids: CASSNTGINEKLFF.

This clone showed up just once. The gene calls are TRBV13 and TRBJ2-7, with D tentatively TRBD2 (5 bases). The CDR3 is made up of 15 amino acids. Germline-derived CDR1 and CDR2 are PRHDT and FYEKMQ (reference sequence). Trimming removed 5 bases at V and 1 base at J, with 15 bases between. The CDR3 DNA sequence: TGTGCCAGCAGCCTCGGCGGGCGCGGGTCCTACGAGCAGTACTTC. Translated, it gives CASSLGGRGSYEQYF. Full variable domain (rest looked up from reference TRBV13 and TRBJ2-7): AAGVIQSPRHLIKEKRETATLKCYPIPRHDTVYWYQQGPGQDPQFLISFYEKMQSDKGSIPDRFSAQQFSDYHSELNMSSLELGDSALYFCASSLGGRGSYEQYFGPGTRLTVT.